This T cell receptor (beta chain) was obtained from a study of cytomegalovirus exposure and HLA in healthy donors. Study observations and caveats: Researchers catalogued about 160 TCR beta chains as cytomegalovirus-associated.

Turning to this clone: Its cognate antigen is unknown.

Unmatched junction bases numbered 7, after V lost 3 bases and J lost 7 bases. CDR1 and CDR2 from the germline V gene are SGHNT and YENEEA. The CDR3 has 15 residues. The data were produced by immunoSEQ multiplex PCR, yet TCRdb's version contains in-frame clones alone and is incomplete. The repertoire holds roughly 70,000 clones, roughly 96% seen once, with approximately 2.5% in the top ten. The clonotype comes from a man between 18 and 29 years old in good health and CMV-seronegative. Sequencing input: PBMCs. The rearrangement links TRBV11-3 to TRBJ1-2; 11 nucleotides match TRBD1. CDR3: CASSFSGQGGFGYTF. The DNA of the CDR3 is TGTGCCAGCAGCTTTTCGGGACAGGGGGGTTTTGGCTACACCTTC.